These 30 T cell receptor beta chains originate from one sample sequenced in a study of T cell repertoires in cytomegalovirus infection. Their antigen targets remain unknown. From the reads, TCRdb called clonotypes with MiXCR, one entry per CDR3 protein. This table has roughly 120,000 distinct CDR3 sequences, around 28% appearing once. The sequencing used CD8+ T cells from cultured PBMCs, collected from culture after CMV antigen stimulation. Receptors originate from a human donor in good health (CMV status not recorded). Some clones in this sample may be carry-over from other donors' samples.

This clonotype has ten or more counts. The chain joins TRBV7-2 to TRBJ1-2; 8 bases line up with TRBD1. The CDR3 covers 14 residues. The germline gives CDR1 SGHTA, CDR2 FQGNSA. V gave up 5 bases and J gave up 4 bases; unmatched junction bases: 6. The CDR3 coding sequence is TGTGCCAGCAGCCACGACAGGGGATTCTATGGCTACACCTTC. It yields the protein CASSHDRGFYGYTF.

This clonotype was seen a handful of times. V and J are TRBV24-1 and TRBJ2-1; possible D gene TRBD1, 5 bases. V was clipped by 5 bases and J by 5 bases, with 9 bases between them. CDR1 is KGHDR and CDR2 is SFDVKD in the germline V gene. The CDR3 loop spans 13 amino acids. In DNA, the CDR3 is TGTGCCACCAGTGGAACAGGCAACAATGAGCAGTTCTTC. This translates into CATSGTGNNEQFF.

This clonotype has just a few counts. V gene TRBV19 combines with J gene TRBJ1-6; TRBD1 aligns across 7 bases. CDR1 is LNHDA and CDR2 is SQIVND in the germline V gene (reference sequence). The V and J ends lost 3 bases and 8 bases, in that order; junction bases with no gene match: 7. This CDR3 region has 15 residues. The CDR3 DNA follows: TGTGCCAGTAGTATGGCAGACAGGGTCGATTCACCCCTCCACTTT. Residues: CASSMADRVDSPLHF.

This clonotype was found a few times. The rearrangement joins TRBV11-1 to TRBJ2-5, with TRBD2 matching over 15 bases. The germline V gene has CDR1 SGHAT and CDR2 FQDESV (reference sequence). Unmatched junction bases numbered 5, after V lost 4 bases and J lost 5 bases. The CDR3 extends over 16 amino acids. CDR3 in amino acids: CASSSRTSGGGETQYF. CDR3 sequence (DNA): TGTGCCAGCAGCTCAAGGACTAGCGGGGGGGGTGAGACCCAGTACTTC.

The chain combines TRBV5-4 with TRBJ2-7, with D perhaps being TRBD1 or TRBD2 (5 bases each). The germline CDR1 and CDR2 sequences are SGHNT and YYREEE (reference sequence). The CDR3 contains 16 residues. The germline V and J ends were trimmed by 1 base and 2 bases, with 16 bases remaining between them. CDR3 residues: CASSLNPGQVAYEQYF. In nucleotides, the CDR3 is TGTGCCAGCAGCTTGAATCCGGGGCAAGTCGCCTACGAGCAGTACTTC.

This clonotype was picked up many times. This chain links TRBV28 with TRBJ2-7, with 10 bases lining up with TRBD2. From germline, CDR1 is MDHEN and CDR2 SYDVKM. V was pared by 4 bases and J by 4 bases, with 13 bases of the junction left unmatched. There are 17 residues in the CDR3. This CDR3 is CASSSPLGAGGLYEQYF. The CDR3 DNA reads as TGTGCCAGCAGTTCCCCCCTAGGAGCGGGGGGGTTATACGAGCAGTACTTC.

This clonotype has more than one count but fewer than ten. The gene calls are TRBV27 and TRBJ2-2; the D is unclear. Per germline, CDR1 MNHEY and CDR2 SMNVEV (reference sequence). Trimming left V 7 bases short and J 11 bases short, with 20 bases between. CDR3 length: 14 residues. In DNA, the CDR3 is TGTGCCAGCACCAGGAGAATGGGTAACGCCGAGCTGTTTTTT. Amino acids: CASTRRMGNAELFF.

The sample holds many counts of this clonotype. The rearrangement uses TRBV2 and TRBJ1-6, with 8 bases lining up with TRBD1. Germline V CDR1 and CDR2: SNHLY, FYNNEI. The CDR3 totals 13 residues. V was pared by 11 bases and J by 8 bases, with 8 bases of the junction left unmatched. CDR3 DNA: TGTGCCGTAAAGACAGGGGCTGATTCACCCCTCCACTTT. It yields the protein CAVKTGADSPLHF.

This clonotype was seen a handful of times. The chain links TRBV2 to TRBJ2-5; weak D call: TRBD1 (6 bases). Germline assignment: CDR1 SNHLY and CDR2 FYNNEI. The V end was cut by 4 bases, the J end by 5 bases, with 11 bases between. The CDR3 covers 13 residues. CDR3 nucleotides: TGTGCCAGCAGTGTCTTCAGGGGTGAGACCCAGTACTTC. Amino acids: CASSVFRGETQYF. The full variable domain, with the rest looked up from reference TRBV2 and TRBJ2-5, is EPEVTQTPSHQVTQMGQEVILRCVPISNHLYFYWYRQILGQKVEFLVSFYNNEISEKSEIFDDQFSVERPDGSNFTLKIRSTKLEDSAMYFCASSVFRGETQYFGPGTRLLVL.

This chain's CDR3 is CASSPDSGTGGFGDYEQYF. CDR3 in DNA: TGTGCCAGCTCACCAGATTCCGGGACAGGGGGCTTCGGGGACTACGAGCAGTACTTC. The rearrangement joins TRBV18 to TRBJ2-7; 12 bases map to TRBD1. Trimming removed 2 bases from V and 3 bases from J; junction bases left unmatched: 14. The CDR3 extends over 19 amino acids. The V gene's germline CDR1 is KGHSH and CDR2 LQKENI.

CDR3 sequence: CASSPRDSGPYEQYF. CDR3 coding DNA: TGTGCCAGCAGCCCGCGGGACAGCGGTCCCTACGAGCAGTACTTC. The chain links TRBV7-3 to TRBJ2-7; possible D gene TRBD1, 7 bases. From germline, CDR1 is SGHTA and CDR2 FQGTGA. The CDR3 consists of 15 residues. V lost 5 bases and J lost 2, with 16 bases in between.

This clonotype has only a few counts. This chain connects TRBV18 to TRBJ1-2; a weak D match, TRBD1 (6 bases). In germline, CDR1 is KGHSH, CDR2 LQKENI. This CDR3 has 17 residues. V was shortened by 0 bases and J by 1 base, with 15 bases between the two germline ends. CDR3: CASSPPLAGGLNYGYTF. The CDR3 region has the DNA TGTGCCAGCTCACCACCCTTAGCGGGGGGCCTTAACTATGGCTACACCTTC.

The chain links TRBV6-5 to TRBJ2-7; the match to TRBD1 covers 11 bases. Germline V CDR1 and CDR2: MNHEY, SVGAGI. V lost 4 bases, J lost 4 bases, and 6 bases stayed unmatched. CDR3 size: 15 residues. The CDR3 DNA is TGTGCCAGCAGTTTAACCGGACAGGGGGCTTACGAGCAGTACTTC. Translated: CASSLTGQGAYEQYF.

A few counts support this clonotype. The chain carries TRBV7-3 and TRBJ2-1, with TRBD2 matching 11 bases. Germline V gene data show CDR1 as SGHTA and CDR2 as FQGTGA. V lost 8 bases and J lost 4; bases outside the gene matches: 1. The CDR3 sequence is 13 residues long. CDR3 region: CASSSGGYNEQFF. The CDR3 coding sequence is TGTGCCAGCTCTAGCGGGGGGTACAATGAGCAGTTCTTC.

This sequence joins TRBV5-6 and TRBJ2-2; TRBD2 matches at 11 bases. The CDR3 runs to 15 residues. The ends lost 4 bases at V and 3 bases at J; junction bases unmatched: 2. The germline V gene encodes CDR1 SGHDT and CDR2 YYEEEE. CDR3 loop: CASSTSGGYTGELFF. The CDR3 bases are TGTGCCAGCAGCACTAGCGGGGGTTACACCGGGGAGCTGTTTTTT.

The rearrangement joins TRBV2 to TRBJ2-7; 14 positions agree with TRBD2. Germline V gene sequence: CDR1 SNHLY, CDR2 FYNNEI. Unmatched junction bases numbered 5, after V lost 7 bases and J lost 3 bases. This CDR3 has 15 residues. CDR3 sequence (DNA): TGTGCCAGCACCGAAGGGACTAGCGGGGGCTACGAGCAGTACTTC. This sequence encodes CASTEGTSGGYEQYF. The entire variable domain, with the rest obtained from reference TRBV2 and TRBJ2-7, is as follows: EPEVTQTPSHQVTQMGQEVILRCVPISNHLYFYWYRQILGQKVEFLVSFYNNEISEKSEIFDDQFSVERPDGSNFTLKIRSTKLEDSAMYFCASTEGTSGGYEQYFGPGTRLTVT.

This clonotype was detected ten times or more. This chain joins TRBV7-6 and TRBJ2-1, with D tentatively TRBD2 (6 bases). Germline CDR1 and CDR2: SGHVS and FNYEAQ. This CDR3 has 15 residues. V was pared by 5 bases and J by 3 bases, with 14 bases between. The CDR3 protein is CASSLGGPYYNEQFF. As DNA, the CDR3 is TGTGCCAGCAGCCTCGGGGGTCCTTACTACAATGAGCAGTTCTTC.

The CDR3 spells CATSSQDSNQPQHF. The CDR3 DNA reads as TGTGCCACCAGTTCACAGGATAGCAATCAGCCCCAGCATTTT. The chain uses TRBV15 and TRBJ1-5; D is perhaps TRBD1 (5 bases). Looked up from germline, CDR1 is LNHNV and CDR2 is YYDKDF (reference sequence). V dropped 6 bases and J dropped 0 bases, with 9 bases sitting between them. The CDR3 is made up of 14 amino acids.

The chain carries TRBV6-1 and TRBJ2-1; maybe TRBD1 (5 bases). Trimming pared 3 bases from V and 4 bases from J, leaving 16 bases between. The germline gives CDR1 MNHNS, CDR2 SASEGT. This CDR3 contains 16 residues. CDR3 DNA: TGTGCCAGCAGTGAGGAAGGGGATTGGGTTTACAATGAGCAGTTCTTC. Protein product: CASSEEGDWVYNEQFF.

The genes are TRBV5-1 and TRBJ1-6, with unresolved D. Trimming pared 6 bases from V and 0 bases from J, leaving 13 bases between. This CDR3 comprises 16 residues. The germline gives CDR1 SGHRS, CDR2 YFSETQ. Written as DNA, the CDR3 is TGCGCCAGCACCCCGACGGCTAGCTCCTATAATTCACCCCTCCACTTT. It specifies CASTPTASSYNSPLHF. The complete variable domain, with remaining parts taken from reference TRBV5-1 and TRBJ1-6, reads KAGVTQTPRYLIKTRGQQVTLSCSPISGHRSVSWYQQTPGQGLQFLFEYFSETQRNKGNFPGRFSGRQFSNSRSEMNVSTLELGDSALYLCASTPTASSYNSPLHFGNGTRLTVT.

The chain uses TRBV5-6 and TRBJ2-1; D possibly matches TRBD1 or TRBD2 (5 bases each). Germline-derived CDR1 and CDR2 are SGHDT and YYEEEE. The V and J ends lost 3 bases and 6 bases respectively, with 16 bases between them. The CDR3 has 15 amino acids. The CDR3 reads CASSSGPARGNEQFF. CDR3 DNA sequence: TGTGCCAGCAGCTCGGGGCCTGCTAGGGGCAATGAGCAGTTCTTC.

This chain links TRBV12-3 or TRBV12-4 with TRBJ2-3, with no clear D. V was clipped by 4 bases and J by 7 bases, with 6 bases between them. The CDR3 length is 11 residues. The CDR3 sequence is CASSSPNTQYF. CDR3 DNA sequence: TGTGCCAGCAGTTCACCTAATACGCAGTATTTT.

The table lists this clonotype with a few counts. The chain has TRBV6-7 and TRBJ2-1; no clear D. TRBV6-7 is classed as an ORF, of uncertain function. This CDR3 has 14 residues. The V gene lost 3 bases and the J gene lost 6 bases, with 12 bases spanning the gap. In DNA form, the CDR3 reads TGTGCCAGCAGTTATTCCGCAAGTAGCAATGAGCAGTTCTTC. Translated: CASSYSASSNEQFF.

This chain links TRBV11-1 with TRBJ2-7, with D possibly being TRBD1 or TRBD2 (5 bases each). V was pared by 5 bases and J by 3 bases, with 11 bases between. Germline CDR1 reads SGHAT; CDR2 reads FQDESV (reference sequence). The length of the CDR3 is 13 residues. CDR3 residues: CASSATRGYEQYF. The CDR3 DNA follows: TGTGCCAGCAGCGCCACTAGGGGCTACGAGCAGTACTTC.

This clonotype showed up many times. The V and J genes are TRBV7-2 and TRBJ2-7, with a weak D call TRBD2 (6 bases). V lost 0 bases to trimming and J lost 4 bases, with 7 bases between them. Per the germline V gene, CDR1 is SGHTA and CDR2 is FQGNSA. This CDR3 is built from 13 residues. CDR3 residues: CASSLAGRYEQYF. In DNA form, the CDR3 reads TGTGCCAGCAGCTTAGCGGGGAGGTACGAGCAGTACTTC.

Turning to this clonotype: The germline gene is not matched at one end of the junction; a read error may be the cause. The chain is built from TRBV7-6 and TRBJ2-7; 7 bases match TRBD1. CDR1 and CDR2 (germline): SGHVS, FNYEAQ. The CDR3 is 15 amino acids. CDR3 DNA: TGTGCTAGCAGCCTGACAGCCGGGACAGCGGACGAGCAGTACTTC. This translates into CASSLTAGTADEQYF. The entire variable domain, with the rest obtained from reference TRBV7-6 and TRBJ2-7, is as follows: GAGVSQSPRYKVTKRGQDVALRCDPISGHVSLYWYRQALGQGPEFLTYFNYEAQQDKSGLPNDRFSAERPEGSISTLTIQRTEQRDSAMYRCASSLTAGTADEQYFGPGTRLTVT.

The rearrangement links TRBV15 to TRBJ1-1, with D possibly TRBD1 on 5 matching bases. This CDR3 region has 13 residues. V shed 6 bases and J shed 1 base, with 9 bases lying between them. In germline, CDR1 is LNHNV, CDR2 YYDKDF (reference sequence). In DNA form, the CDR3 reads TGTGCCACCAGAACGGGGACGAACACTGAAGCTTTCTTT. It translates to CATRTGTNTEAFF. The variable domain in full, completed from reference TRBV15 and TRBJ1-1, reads DAMVIQNPRYQVTQFGKPVTLSCSQTLNHNVMYWYQQKSSQAPKLLFHYYDKDFNNEADTPDNFQSRRPNTSFCFLDIRSPGLGDTAMYLCATRTGTNTEAFFGQGTRLTVV.

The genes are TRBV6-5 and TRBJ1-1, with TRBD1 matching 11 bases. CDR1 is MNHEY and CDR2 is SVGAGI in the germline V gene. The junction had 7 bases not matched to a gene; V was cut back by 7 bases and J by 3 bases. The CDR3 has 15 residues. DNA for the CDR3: TGTGCCAGCACTGGGACAGGGGGGGAGGACACTGAAGCTTTCTTT. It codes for CASTGTGGEDTEAFF.

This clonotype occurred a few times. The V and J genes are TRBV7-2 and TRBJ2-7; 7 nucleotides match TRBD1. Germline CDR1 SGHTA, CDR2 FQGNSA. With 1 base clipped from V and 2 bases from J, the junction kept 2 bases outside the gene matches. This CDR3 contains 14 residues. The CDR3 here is CASSLVTGTYEQYF. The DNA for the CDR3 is TGTGCCAGCAGCTTAGTGACAGGGACCTACGAGCAGTACTTC.

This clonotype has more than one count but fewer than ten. The CDR3 protein is CASRGETGELFF. Here the CDR3 DNA reads TGTGCCAGCAGAGGAGAAACCGGGGAGCTGTTTTTT. This sequence joins TRBV2 and TRBJ2-2, with D hard to call. Between the trimmed V and J ends, which lost 6 bases and 5 bases, there was a span of 7 bases. The germline CDR1 and CDR2 sequences are SNHLY and FYNNEI. The CDR3 consists of 12 residues.